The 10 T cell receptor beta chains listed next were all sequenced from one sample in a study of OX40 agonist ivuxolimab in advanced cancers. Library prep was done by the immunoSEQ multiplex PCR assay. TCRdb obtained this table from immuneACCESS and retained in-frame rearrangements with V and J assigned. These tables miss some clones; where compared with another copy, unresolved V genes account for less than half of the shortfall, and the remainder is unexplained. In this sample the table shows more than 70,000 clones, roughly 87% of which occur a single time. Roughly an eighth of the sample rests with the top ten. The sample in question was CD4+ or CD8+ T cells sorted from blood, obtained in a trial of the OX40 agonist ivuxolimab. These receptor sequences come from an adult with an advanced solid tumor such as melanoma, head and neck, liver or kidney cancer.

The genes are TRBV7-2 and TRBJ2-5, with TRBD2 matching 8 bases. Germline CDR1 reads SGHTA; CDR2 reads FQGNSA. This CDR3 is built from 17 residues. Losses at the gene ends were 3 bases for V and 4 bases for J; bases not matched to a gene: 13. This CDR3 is CASSLQYRARGGETQYF. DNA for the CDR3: TGTGCCAGCAGCTTGCAATACAGGGCTCGGGGGGGAGAGACCCAGTACTTC.

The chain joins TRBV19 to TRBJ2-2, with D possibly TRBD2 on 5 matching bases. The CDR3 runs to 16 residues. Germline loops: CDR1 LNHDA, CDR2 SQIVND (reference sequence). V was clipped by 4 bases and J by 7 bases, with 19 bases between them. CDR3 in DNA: TGTGCCAGTAGTACCCGTTTCACTAGTCCCGACGGGGAGCTGTTTTTT. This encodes CASSTRFTSPDGELFF.

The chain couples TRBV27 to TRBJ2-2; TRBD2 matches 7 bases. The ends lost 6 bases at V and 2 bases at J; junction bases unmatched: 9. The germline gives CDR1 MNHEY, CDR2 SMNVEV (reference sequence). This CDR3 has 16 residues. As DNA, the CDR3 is TGTGCCAGCAGGACCTACGGAGCGGGAAACACCGGGGAGCTGTTTTTT. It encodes CASRTYGAGNTGELFF.

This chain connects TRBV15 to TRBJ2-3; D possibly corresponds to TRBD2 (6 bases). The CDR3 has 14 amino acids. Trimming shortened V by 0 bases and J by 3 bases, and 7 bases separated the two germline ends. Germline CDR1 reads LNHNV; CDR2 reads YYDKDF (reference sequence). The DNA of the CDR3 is TGTGCCACCAGCAGAGATCGGGGGACAGATACGCAGTATTTT. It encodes CATSRDRGTDTQYF. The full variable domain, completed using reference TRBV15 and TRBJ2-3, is DAMVIQNPRYQVTQFGKPVTLSCSQTLNHNVMYWYQQKSSQAPKLLFHYYDKDFNNEADTPDNFQSRRPNTSFCFLDIRSPGLGDTAMYLCATSRDRGTDTQYFGPGTRLTVL.

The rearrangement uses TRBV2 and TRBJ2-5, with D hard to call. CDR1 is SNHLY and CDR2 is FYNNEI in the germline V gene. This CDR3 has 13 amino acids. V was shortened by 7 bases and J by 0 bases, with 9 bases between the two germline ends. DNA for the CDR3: TGTGCCAGCAAGATGACGAACCAAGAGACCCAGTACTTC. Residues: CASKMTNQETQYF.

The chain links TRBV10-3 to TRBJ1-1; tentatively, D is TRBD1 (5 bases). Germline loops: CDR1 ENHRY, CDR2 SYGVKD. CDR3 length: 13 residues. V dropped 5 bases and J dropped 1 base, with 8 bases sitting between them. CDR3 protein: CAISKTANTEAFF. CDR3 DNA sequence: TGTGCCATCAGTAAGACAGCGAACACTGAAGCTTTCTTT.

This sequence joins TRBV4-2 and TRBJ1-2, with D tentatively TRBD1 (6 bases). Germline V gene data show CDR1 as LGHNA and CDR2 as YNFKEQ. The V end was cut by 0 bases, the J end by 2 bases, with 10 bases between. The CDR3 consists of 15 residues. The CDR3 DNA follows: TGTGCCAGCAGCCAAGATATCGGGGGCAACTATGGCTACACCTTC. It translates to CASSQDIGGNYGYTF.

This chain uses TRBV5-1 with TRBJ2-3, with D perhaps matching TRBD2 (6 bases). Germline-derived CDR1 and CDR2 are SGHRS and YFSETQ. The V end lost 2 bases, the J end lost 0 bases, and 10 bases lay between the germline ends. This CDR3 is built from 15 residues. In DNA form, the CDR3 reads TGCGCCAGCAGCTTCCAAAGCGGGAGCACAGATACGCAGTATTTT. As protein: CASSFQSGSTDTQYF.

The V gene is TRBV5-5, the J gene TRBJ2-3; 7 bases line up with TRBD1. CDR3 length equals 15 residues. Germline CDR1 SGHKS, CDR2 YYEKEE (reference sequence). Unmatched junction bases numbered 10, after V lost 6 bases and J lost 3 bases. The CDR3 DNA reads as TGTGCCAGCACCAAGACCGGGACAGCGACAGATACGCAGTATTTT. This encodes CASTKTGTATDTQYF.

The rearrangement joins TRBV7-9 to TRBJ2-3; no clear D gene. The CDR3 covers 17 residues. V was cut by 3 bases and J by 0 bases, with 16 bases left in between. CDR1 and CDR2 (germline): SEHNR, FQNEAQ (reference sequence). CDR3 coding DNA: TGTGCCAGCAGCTTGAGCCTTGCCCTACATAGCACAGATACGCAGTATTTT. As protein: CASSLSLALHSTDTQYF.